This is a list of T cell receptor beta chains from one sample in a study of vaccination and CD4 T cells after COVID-19. One entry per CDR3 protein results from TCRdb running MiXCR on the PCR reads. The repertoire consists of tens of thousands of distinct CDR3 sequences, with roughly 51% occurring once and the leading ten covering 1% to 1.2%. Material: CD4+ T cells from blood, obtained before SARS-CoV-2 vaccination. All receptors derive from a human donor who had recovered from COVID-19. CDR3s include the opening cysteine and the closing phenylalanine or tryptophan. Fields, in order: V gene, D gene, CDR3 length, J gene, clone size, CDR3 DNA, CDR3 protein. The D gene is left open where the match is weak. Rows give clone size only sometimes, using once, few, many, or a class for an expanded clone.

V gene: TRBV27
D gene: TRBD2
CDR3 length: 14
J gene: TRBJ2-7
clone size: NA
CDR3 DNA: TGTGCCAGCAGGAGACTAGCGGGGAGTAACGAGCAGTACTTC
CDR3 protein: CASRRLAGSNEQYF

V gene: TRBV18
D gene: TRBD1
CDR3 length: 13
J gene: TRBJ1-5
clone size: NA
CDR3 DNA: TGTGCCAGCGCCCGGGACAGGGATGAGCCCCAGCATTTT
CDR3 protein: CASARDRDEPQHF

V gene: TRBV15
D gene: NA
CDR3 length: 14
J gene: TRBJ2-5
clone size: few
CDR3 DNA: TGTGCCACCAGCAGAGATTGGGGCCAAGAGACCCAGTACTTC
CDR3 protein: CATSRDWGQETQYF

V gene: TRBV2
D gene: NA
CDR3 length: 15
J gene: TRBJ2-7
clone size: NA
CDR3 DNA: TGTGCCAGCAGTCCAGCTAGCGCAAGCTCCTACGAGCAGTACTTC
CDR3 protein: CASSPASASSYEQYF

V gene: TRBV7-2
D gene: TRBD2
CDR3 length: 16
J gene: TRBJ2-3
clone size: few
CDR3 DNA: TGTGCCAGCAGCTTTACGGGACTAGCGGACACAGATACGCAGTATTTT
CDR3 protein: CASSFTGLADTDTQYF

V gene: TRBV14
D gene: NA
CDR3 length: 13
J gene: TRBJ2-5
clone size: NA
CDR3 DNA: TGTGCCAGCAGCCAAGTTTGGGGAAGGGACCAGTACTTC
CDR3 protein: CASSQVWGRDQYF

V gene: TRBV28
D gene: TRBD2
CDR3 length: 16
J gene: TRBJ2-5
clone size: few
CDR3 DNA: TGTGCCAGCAGATCGACTAGCGGGAGTCGTAAAGAGACCCAGTACTTC
CDR3 protein: CASRSTSGSRKETQYF

V gene: TRBV20-1
D gene: TRBD1
CDR3 length: 14
J gene: TRBJ1-3
clone size: few
CDR3 DNA: TGCAGTGCTACTGACAGGGCGACGGGAAACACCATATATTTT
CDR3 protein: CSATDRATGNTIYF

V gene: TRBV7-9
D gene: NA
CDR3 length: 15
J gene: TRBJ1-2
clone size: few
CDR3 DNA: TGTGCCAGCAGCTTAGATTTTGGGGGAAGAGGGGGCTACACCTTC
CDR3 protein: CASSLDFGGRGGYTF

V gene: TRBV27
D gene: NA
CDR3 length: 15
J gene: TRBJ1-4
clone size: NA
CDR3 DNA: TGTGCCAGCAGTTTATTATCCGGGGTCGGTGAAAAACTGTTTTTT
CDR3 protein: CASSLLSGVGEKLFF

V gene: TRBV7-9
D gene: TRBD2
CDR3 length: 18
J gene: TRBJ2-1
clone size: few
CDR3 DNA: TGTGCCAGCAGCTTTAGCCTAGCGGGAGCCCTTAAGCACAATGAGCAGTTCTTC
CDR3 protein: CASSFSLAGALKHNEQFF

V gene: TRBV6-5
D gene: NA
CDR3 length: 13
J gene: TRBJ2-3
clone size: few
CDR3 DNA: TGTGCCAGCAGTTACAGGACTTTGGATACGCAGTATTTT
CDR3 protein: CASSYRTLDTQYF

V gene: TRBV20-1
D gene: NA
CDR3 length: 13
J gene: TRBJ2-5
clone size: medium-sized
CDR3 DNA: TGCAGTGCCCCAACTAGGGCACAAGAGACCCAGTACTTC
CDR3 protein: CSAPTRAQETQYF

V gene: TRBV7-2
D gene: TRBD2
CDR3 length: 14
J gene: TRBJ2-3
clone size: few
CDR3 DNA: TGTGCCAGCAGCCGGAGAGCGGGATTCGGTACGCAGTATTTT
CDR3 protein: CASSRRAGFGTQYF

V gene: TRBV6-2/TRBV6-3
D gene: TRBD2
CDR3 length: 16
J gene: TRBJ2-1
clone size: few
CDR3 DNA: TGTGCCAGCAGTGACCTACTAGCGGGATCTTTAAATGAGCAGTTCTTC
CDR3 protein: CASSDLLAGSLNEQFF

V gene: TRBV20-1
D gene: NA
CDR3 length: 15
J gene: TRBJ1-2
clone size: few
CDR3 DNA: TGCAGTGCTAGAGATCATCGGGTTTTAGGCTATGGCTACACCTTC
CDR3 protein: CSARDHRVLGYGYTF

V gene: TRBV6-1
D gene: NA
CDR3 length: 13
J gene: TRBJ2-7
clone size: NA
CDR3 DNA: TGTGCCAGCAGGGGGTCAGGGCCGCACGAGCAGTACTTC
CDR3 protein: CASRGSGPHEQYF

V gene: TRBV6-2/TRBV6-3
D gene: NA
CDR3 length: 14
J gene: TRBJ1-1
clone size: NA
CDR3 DNA: TGTGCCAGCAGCTCCCCCCCAGGGAACACTGAAGCTTTCTTT
CDR3 protein: CASSSPPGNTEAFF

V gene: TRBV6-1
D gene: NA
CDR3 length: 14
J gene: TRBJ2-7
clone size: NA
CDR3 DNA: TGTGCCAGCAAAGGTCCCCGACAGGCCTACGAGCAGTACTTC
CDR3 protein: CASKGPRQAYEQYF

V gene: TRBV5-6
D gene: NA
CDR3 length: 14
J gene: TRBJ1-1
clone size: NA
CDR3 DNA: TGTGCCAGTACGACCTATTCGAAGAACACTGAAGCTTTCTTT
CDR3 protein: CASTTYSKNTEAFF

V gene: TRBV19
D gene: NA
CDR3 length: 13
J gene: TRBJ2-3
clone size: few
CDR3 DNA: TGTGCCATCCGGACAGACCTGACAGATACGCAGTATTTT
CDR3 protein: CAIRTDLTDTQYF

V gene: TRBV23-1
D gene: TRBD2
CDR3 length: 21
J gene: TRBJ2-3
clone size: NA
CDR3 DNA: TGCGCCAGCAGTCAATCGCCGAAACTAGCGGGAGGACCGAGGGACACAGATACGCAGTATTTT
CDR3 protein: CASSQSPKLAGGPRDTDTQYF

V gene: TRBV20-1
D gene: NA
CDR3 length: 12
J gene: TRBJ2-1
clone size: few
CDR3 DNA: TGCAGTGCAACATGGTTCAACAATGAGCAGTTCTTC
CDR3 protein: CSATWFNNEQFF

V gene: TRBV20-1
D gene: NA
CDR3 length: 14
J gene: TRBJ2-6
clone size: NA
CDR3 DNA: TGCAGTGCTGGCTGGGGCTCTGGGGCCAACGTCCTGACTTTC
CDR3 protein: CSAGWGSGANVLTF

V gene: TRBV6-1
D gene: NA
CDR3 length: 13
J gene: TRBJ1-1
clone size: NA
CDR3 DNA: TGTGCCAGCAAAAACTCGTGGAACACTGAAGCTTTCTTT
CDR3 protein: CASKNSWNTEAFF

V gene: TRBV27
D gene: TRBD1
CDR3 length: 16
J gene: TRBJ1-4
clone size: NA
CDR3 DNA: TGTGCCAGCAGTTTTATACGGACAGGGGCGAATGAAAAACTGTTTTTT
CDR3 protein: CASSFIRTGANEKLFF

V gene: TRBV14
D gene: NA
CDR3 length: 13
J gene: TRBJ2-3
clone size: NA
CDR3 DNA: TGTGCCAGCAGCCAAGTTCGCGTAGATACGCAGTATTTT
CDR3 protein: CASSQVRVDTQYF